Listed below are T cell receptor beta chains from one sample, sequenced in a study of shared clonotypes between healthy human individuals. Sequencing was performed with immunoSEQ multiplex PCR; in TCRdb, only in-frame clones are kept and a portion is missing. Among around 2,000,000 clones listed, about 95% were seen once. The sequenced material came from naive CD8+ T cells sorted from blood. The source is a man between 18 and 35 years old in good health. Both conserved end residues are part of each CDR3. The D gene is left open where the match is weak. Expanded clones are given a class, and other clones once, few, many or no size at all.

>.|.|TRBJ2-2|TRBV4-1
TGCGCCAGCAGCCAAGGCCCGATTACCAACACCGGGGAGCTGTTTTTT
CASSQGPITNTGELFF
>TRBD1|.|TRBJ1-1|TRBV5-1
TGCGCCAGCAGCTTGGGGGGACAGGGTGTCAACACTGAAGCTTTCTTT
CASSLGGQGVNTEAFF
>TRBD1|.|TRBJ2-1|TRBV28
TGTGCCAGCAGTCCCTGGACAGGGGGCCACAATGAGCAGTTCTTC
CASSPWTGGHNEQFF
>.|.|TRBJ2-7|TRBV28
TGTGCCAGCAGTCCGGGGCCCTCCTACGAGCAGTACTTC
CASSPGPSYEQYF
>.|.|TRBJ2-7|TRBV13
TGTGCCAGCAGCTTAGTGTCAGGGTCAACGGCGGGCGAGCAGTACTTC
CASSLVSGSTAGEQYF
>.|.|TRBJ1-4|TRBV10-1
TGCGCCAGCAGTGACGCGCTTTTGAGGCCGCCTAAGACTAATGAAAAACTGTTTTTT
CASSDALLRPPKTNEKLFF
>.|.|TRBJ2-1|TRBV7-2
TGTGCCAGCAGCTTACTCCGGACGCTAGAGGTCCACAATGAGCAGTTCTTC
CASSLLRTLEVHNEQFF
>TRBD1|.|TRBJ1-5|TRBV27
TGTGCCAGCAGTCCTCCCGGGACAGGGGTCGGCAATCAGCCCCAGCATTTT
CASSPPGTGVGNQPQHF
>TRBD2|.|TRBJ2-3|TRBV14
TGTGCCAGCAGCCAAGATTGGGGGGGACTAGCAGTTGACACGCAGTATTTT
CASSQDWGGLAVDTQYF
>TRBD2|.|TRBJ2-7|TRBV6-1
TGTGCCAGCAGTGAGCCCCCGGGACTAATGGACGAGCAGTACTTC
CASSEPPGLMDEQYF
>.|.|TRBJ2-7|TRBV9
TGTGCCAGCAGCCCCCCAAGCGCACACGAGCAGTACTTC
CASSPPSAHEQYF
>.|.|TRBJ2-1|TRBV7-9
TGTGCCAGCAGCCCCCCCGGGGTTTCCTACAATGAGCAGTTCTTC
CASSPPGVSYNEQFF
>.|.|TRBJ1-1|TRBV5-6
TGTGCCAGCAGGGTGGGGTGGGGAAACACTGAAGCTTTCTTT
CASRVGWGNTEAFF
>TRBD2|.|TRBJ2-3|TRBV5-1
TGCGCCAGCAGCTTGGAGGTGGGGGGGTCCCCAGATACGCAGTATTTT
CASSLEVGGSPDTQYF
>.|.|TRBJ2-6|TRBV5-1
TGCGCCAGCAGCTTGGGGGTCTCTGGGGCCAACGTCCTGACTTTC
CASSLGVSGANVLTF
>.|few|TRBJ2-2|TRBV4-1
TGCGCCAGCAGCCAAGACCTCACCGGGGAGCTGTTTTTT
CASSQDLTGELFF
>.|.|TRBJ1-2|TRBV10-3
TGTGCCATCAGTGACCGACAGGACTATGGCTACACCTTC
CAISDRQDYGYTF
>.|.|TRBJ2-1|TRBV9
TGTGCCAGCAGCGTAGACCGGGGGACCTACAATGAGCAGTTCTTC
CASSVDRGTYNEQFF
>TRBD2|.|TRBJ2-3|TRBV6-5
TGTGCCAGCAGTCCTGGAGCGGGGGGCACAGATACGCAGTATTTT
CASSPGAGGTDTQYF
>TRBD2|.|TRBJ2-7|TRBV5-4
TGTGCCAGCAGCTTGCGGGAGGGGACCGAGCAGTACTTC
CASSLREGTEQYF
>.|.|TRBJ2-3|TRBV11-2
TGTGCCAGCAGCTTCGGGGGGCAATGGGATACGCAGTATTTT
CASSFGGQWDTQYF
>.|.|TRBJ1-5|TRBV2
TGTGCCAGCAGTGAACATTTGACCTCTATGAGCAATCAGCCCCAGCATTTT
CASSEHLTSMSNQPQHF
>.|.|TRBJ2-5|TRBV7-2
TGTGCCAGCAGCTCCATCCCTGCGGGACTCCAAGAGACCCAGTACTTC
CASSSIPAGLQETQYF
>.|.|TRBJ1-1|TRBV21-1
TGTGCCAGCACCTACCCTTGGGGGGCACCCCCTGAAGCTTTCTTT
CASTYPWGAPPEAFF
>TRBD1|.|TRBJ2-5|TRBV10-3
TGTGCCATCAGTGAGTTAATGGGACAGGGCCGGGAGGAGACCCAGTACTTC
CAISELMGQGREETQYF
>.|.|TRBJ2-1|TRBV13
TGTGCCAGCAGCTCCCCACGCAATGAGCAGTTCTTC
CASSSPRNEQFF
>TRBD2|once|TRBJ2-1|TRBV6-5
TGTGCCAGCAGTTACTCGACTAGCGGAACATACAATGAGCAGTTCTTC
CASSYSTSGTYNEQFF
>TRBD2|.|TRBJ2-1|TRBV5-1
TGCGCCAGCAGACCCGGGACTAGCGGGAGGGCCTTTACGTCCTACAATGAGCAGTTCTTC
CASRPGTSGRAFTSYNEQFF
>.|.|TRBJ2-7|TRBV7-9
TGTGCCAGCAGCTATGGGTTGGGCTCCTACGAGCAGTACTTC
CASSYGLGSYEQYF
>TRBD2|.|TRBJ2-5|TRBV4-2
TGTGCCAGCAGCCAAGGACTAGCGGGGGGGGAGACCCAGTACTTC
CASSQGLAGGETQYF
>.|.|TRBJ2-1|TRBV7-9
TGTGCCAGCAGCTTAGGGCAGGGAACGACTAATGAGCAGTTCTTC
CASSLGQGTTNEQFF
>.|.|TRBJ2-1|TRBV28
TGTGCCAGCAGTTTGATGCATGAGCAGTTCTTC
CASSLMHEQFF
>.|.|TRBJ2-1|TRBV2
TGTGCCAGCAGTCCCCGGGATAGCGGCAATGAGCAGTTCTTC
CASSPRDSGNEQFF
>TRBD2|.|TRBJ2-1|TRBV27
TGTGCCAGCAGTCAGCGGGGGGGCCTAGGTGAGCAGTTCTTC
CASSQRGGLGEQFF
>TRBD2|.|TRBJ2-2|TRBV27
TGTGCCAGCAGTCCCGGACTAGCGACCGGGGAGCTGTTTTTT
CASSPGLATGELFF
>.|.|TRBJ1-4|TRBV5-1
TGCGCCAGCAGCTTGGGCGGGGATACTAATGAAAAACTGTTTTTT
CASSLGGDTNEKLFF
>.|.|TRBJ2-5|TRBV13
TGTGCCAGCAGCTCTAGGGGTCTAGGTGGAGAGACCCAGTACTTC
CASSSRGLGGETQYF
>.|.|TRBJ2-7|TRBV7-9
TGTGCCAGCAGCTTCCTGGGACATTCTTCCTACGAGCAGTACTTC
CASSFLGHSSYEQYF
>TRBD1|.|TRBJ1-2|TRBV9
TGTGCCAGCAGCGAGGGGGGACAGGACATAACGGGCTACACCTTC
CASSEGGQDITGYTF
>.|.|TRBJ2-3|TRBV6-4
TGTGCCAGCAGTGACTCGACGGGAGTCCTCCGGCCAGATACGCAGTATTTT
CASSDSTGVLRPDTQYF
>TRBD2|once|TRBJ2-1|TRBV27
TGTGCCAGCAGTTTAGAGACTAGCGGCGACAATGAGCAGTTCTTC
CASSLETSGDNEQFF
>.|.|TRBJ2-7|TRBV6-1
TGTGCCAGCAGTGACCGGGACGGGTACGAGCAGTACTTC
CASSDRDGYEQYF
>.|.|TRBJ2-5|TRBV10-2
TGCGCCAGCCGATTAGAGGGGAGGTCGGAGACCCAGTACTTC
CASRLEGRSETQYF
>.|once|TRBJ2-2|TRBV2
TGTGCCAGCATGGGAGGTTCCGGGGAGCTGTTTTTT
CASMGGSGELFF
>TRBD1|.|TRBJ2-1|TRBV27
TGTGCCAGCAGCTCGGACAGGGGCGTCTACAATGAGCAGTTCTTC
CASSSDRGVYNEQFF
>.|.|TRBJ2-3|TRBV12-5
TGTGCTAGTGGCTCGTATACGCAGTATTTT
CASGSYTQYF
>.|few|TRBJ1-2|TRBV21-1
TGTGCCAGCGGTTTCCGGGACAGGGGGCGCCGGGACTATGGCTACACCTTC
CASGFRDRGRRDYGYTF
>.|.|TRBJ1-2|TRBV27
TGTGCCAGCAGTTTAATGGGGCCGGCAGGGGATGGCTACACCTTC
CASSLMGPAGDGYTF
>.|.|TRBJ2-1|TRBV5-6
TGTGCCAGCAGCTTTGTCAATGAGCAGTTCTTC
CASSFVNEQFF
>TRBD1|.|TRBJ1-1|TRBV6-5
TGTGCCAGGACAGGGCCCAAGAACACTGAAGCTTTCTTT
CARTGPKNTEAFF
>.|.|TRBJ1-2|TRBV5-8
TGTGCCAGCAGCACGGAACAACCGGCTCTAGACTACTACACCTTC
CASSTEQPALDYYTF
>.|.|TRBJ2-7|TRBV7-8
TGTGCCAGCAGCAAACATGGTTTGGGCACCTACGAGCAGTACTTC
CASSKHGLGTYEQYF
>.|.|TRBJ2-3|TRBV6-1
TGTGCCAGCAGTGAAACTGGTAGTTTCGGAGATACGCAGTATTTT
CASSETGSFGDTQYF
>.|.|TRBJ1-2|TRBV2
TGTGCCAGCGTGGTCCGTGATGGGGACTATGGCTACACCTTC
CASVVRDGDYGYTF
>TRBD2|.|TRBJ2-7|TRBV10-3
TGTGCCATCAGGGAGCGGGACGGCTACGAGCAGTACTTC
CAIRERDGYEQYF
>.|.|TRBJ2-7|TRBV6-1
TGTGCCAGCAGTGAAGCGGTTCTCTACGAGCAGTACTTC
CASSEAVLYEQYF
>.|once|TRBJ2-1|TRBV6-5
TGTGCCTCTAAAGCCCTGGCGAGCTCCTACAATGAGCAGTTCTTC
CASKALASSYNEQFF
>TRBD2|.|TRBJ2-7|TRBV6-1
TGTGCCAGCAGTGAACGGCTAGCGGGGGGTCTACCCTCCTACGAGCAGTACTTC
CASSERLAGGLPSYEQYF